The 30 T cell receptor beta chains presented below share a single source sample, sequenced in a study of shared clonotypes between healthy human individuals. Measured with immunoSEQ multiplex PCR; TCRdb has only the in-frame clones, and not every one. The table lists 450,000 to 500,000 clones, around 80% of them singletons. Sequencing input: PBMCs. The receptors originated from a woman in her thirties or forties in good health. Some clones in this sample may be carry-over from other donors' samples.

The V gene is TRBV7-2, the J gene TRBJ2-7; D possibly matches TRBD1 or TRBD2 (7 bases each). Germline lookup yields CDR1 SGHTA and CDR2 FQGNSA. CDR3 length equals 18 residues. Trimming took 1 base from V and 0 from J, leaving 19 bases between them. CDR3 residues: CASSLGAGRGPPSYEQYF. The DNA of the CDR3 is TGTGCCAGCAGCTTAGGGGCGGGGAGGGGGCCCCCCTCCTACGAGCAGTACTTC.

The chain employs TRBV7-9 and TRBJ1-1; 8 bases map to TRBD1. From germline, CDR1 is SEHNR and CDR2 FQNEAQ (reference sequence). CDR3 size: 16 residues. J gave up 6 bases and V 5 bases, and 14 bases lay outside the gene matches. The DNA of the CDR3 is TGTGCCAGCAGCCCGATTGGACAGGGAGTATCAGCTGAAGCTTTCTTT. This translates into CASSPIGQGVSAEAFF.

The chain links TRBV19 to TRBJ1-4, with a tentative D call TRBD1 (5 bases). V shed 4 bases and J shed 4 bases, with 10 bases lying between them. The CDR3 runs to 14 residues. The germline V gene encodes CDR1 LNHDA and CDR2 SQIVND (reference sequence). The CDR3 is CASSNQGINEKLFF. CDR3 in DNA: TGTGCCAGTAGTAACCAGGGTATTAATGAAAAACTGTTTTTT.

This chain links TRBV7-8 with TRBJ1-1, with a weak D call TRBD1 (6 bases). The CDR3 is made up of 14 amino acids. Germline CDR1 is SGHVS and CDR2 is FQNEAQ. Trimming removed 1 base from V and 4 bases from J, with 10 bases in between. CDR3 region: CASSLGGLGTEAFF. CDR3 DNA sequence: TGTGCCAGCAGCTTAGGGGGGCTGGGCACTGAAGCTTTCTTT. Supplemented by reference TRBV7-8 and TRBJ1-1, the full variable domain reads GAGVSQSPRYKVAKRGQDVALRCDPISGHVSLFWYQQALGQGPEFLTYFQNEAQLDKSGLPSDRFFAERPEGSVSTLKIQRTQQEDSAVYLCASSLGGLGTEAFFGQGTRLTVV.

The V gene is TRBV7-8, the J gene TRBJ2-7; the D is unclear. The ends were cut back, 3 bases at V and 4 bases at J, with 7 bases in the middle. Germline V gene lookup returns CDR1 SGHVS and CDR2 FQNEAQ. This CDR3 region has 12 residues. This CDR3 reads CASSLALYEQYF. CDR3 nucleotide sequence: TGTGCCAGCAGCTTGGCCCTATACGAGCAGTACTTC.

The chain uses TRBV18 and TRBJ2-7, with 7 positions matching TRBD2. After removal of 3 bases from V and 3 bases from J, the junction contained 14 bases not matched to a gene. Looked up from germline, CDR1 is KGHSH and CDR2 is LQKENI. The CDR3 covers 17 residues. The CDR3 loop reads CASSPIGAGVGNYEQYF. CDR3 DNA: TGTGCCAGCTCACCGATTGGGGCGGGAGTGGGTAACTACGAGCAGTACTTC.

This clone was seen only once. The chain has TRBV7-2 and TRBJ2-7; 10 bases fit TRBD2. The V gene end was trimmed by 0 bases and the J gene end by 2 bases; junction bases not matched to a gene: 4. Germline CDR1 reads SGHTA; CDR2 reads FQGNSA. The CDR3 has 16 residues. The CDR3 DNA is TGTGCCAGCAGCTTAGCCGGGACTAGCGTTGCCTACGAGCAGTACTTC. Translated: CASSLAGTSVAYEQYF.

The chain recombines TRBV28 with TRBJ2-7, with 10 bases lining up with TRBD1. The CDR3 runs 14 residues. V shed 7 bases and J 4 bases; nucleotides not matched to a gene: 7. The V gene's germline CDR1 is MDHEN and CDR2 SYDVKM. CDR3: CASNQRDRGYEQYF. CDR3 nucleotide sequence: TGTGCCAGCAACCAGAGGGACAGGGGTTACGAGCAGTACTTC.

This clone showed up just a few times. This chain connects TRBV19 to TRBJ2-1; 7 nucleotides align to TRBD1. Germline V gene sequence: CDR1 LNHDA, CDR2 SQIVND (reference sequence). The CDR3 is made up of 13 amino acids. J was trimmed by 8 bases and V by 3 bases; bases with no gene match: 4. The CDR3 nucleotides read TGTGCCAGTAGTATCACAGGGGTCTATGAGCAGTTCTTC. Residues: CASSITGVYEQFF.

This chain links TRBV7-2 with TRBJ2-2, with 16 positions matching TRBD2. Germline loops: CDR1 SGHTA, CDR2 FQGNSA. Losses at the gene ends were 5 bases for V and 3 bases for J; bases not matched to a gene: 9. This CDR3 is built from 19 residues. The CDR3 coding sequence is TGTGCCAGCAGCCTAGTCTCGGGACTAGCGGGAGGGCACACCGGGGAGCTGTTTTTT. Residues: CASSLVSGLAGGHTGELFF.

J is TRBJ2-2 and V is TRBV4-3, with 10 bases identical to TRBD2. The CDR3 consists of 19 residues. V was pared by 0 bases and J by 0 bases, with 7 bases of the junction left unmatched. Per the germline V gene, CDR1 is LGHNA and CDR2 is YSLEER. CDR3 amino acids: CASSQDLPLAGANTGELFF. CDR3 sequence (DNA): TGCGCCAGCAGCCAAGATCTACCCCTAGCGGGAGCGAACACCGGGGAGCTGTTTTTT.

CDR3 in DNA: TGCGCCAGCAGCTCGCTGGGTGGTGGGGCCAACGTCCTGACTTTC. Amino acids: CASSSLGGGANVLTF. The rearrangement joins TRBV5-1 to TRBJ2-6, with D hard to call. Trimming shortened V by 3 bases and J by 3 bases, and 10 bases separated the two germline ends. The CDR3 is made up of 15 amino acids. The germline V gene has CDR1 SGHRS and CDR2 YFSETQ.

This clone appeared a single time. This chain connects TRBV2 to TRBJ1-4, with 7 bases aligning to TRBD1. Germline loops: CDR1 SNHLY, CDR2 FYNNEI. Trimming at V came to 9 bases and at J to 3 bases, leaving 7 bases not matched to a gene. This CDR3 is built from 14 residues. CDR3 sequence: CASTYGTANEKLFF. In nucleotides, the CDR3 is TGTGCCAGTACCTACGGGACAGCTAATGAAAAACTGTTTTTT.

CDR3 region: CASSLKGGNIQYF. CDR3 sequence (DNA): TGTGCCAGCAGCTTAAAGGGGGGAAACATTCAGTACTTC. This chain links TRBV7-3 with TRBJ2-4; D is tentatively TRBD1 or TRBD2 (6 bases each). Germline loops: CDR1 SGHTA, CDR2 FQGTGA. The CDR3 runs to 13 residues. Trimming removed 1 base from V and 6 bases from J, with 7 bases in between.

The CDR3 DNA sequence: TGTGCCTGGAAACTAGCGGTAACCTACAATGAGCAGTTCTTC. Translated: CAWKLAVTYNEQFF. The chain couples TRBV30 to TRBJ2-1; 8 bases fit TRBD2. This CDR3 region has 14 residues. J lost 2 bases, V lost 4 bases, and 4 bases had no gene match. Germline V gene lookup returns CDR1 GTSNPN and CDR2 SVGIG (reference sequence). The variable domain in full, with the rest retrieved from reference TRBV30 and TRBJ2-1, is SQTIHQWPATLVQPVGSPLSLECTVEGTSNPNLYWYRQAAGRGLQLLFYSVGIGQISSEVPQNLSASRPQDRQFILSSKKLLLSDSGFYLCAWKLAVTYNEQFFGPGTRLTVL.

As for this clone: This specimen includes other DNA sequences encoding the same CDR3. The CDR3 loop reads CASRQGREKLFF. For the CDR3, the DNA is TGTGCCAGTAGACAGGGCCGGGAAAAACTGTTTTTT. This chain connects TRBV19 to TRBJ1-4; possible D gene TRBD1, 6 bases. Trimming took 6 bases from V and 8 from J, leaving 10 bases between them. The germline CDR1 and CDR2 sequences are LNHDA and SQIVND (reference sequence). The CDR3 totals 12 residues.

In this sample, this clone turned up many times. V is TRBV7-2 and J is TRBJ2-1; 11 nucleotides agree with TRBD2. In germline, CDR1 is SGHTA, CDR2 FQGNSA. The CDR3 covers 15 residues. The V and J ends lost 5 bases and 6 bases, in that order; junction bases with no gene match: 6. CDR3 region: CASSKSGTSGNEQFF. The CDR3 DNA is TGTGCCAGCAGCAAATCCGGGACTAGCGGCAATGAGCAGTTCTTC.

V gene TRBV29-1 combines with J gene TRBJ2-5; 9 bases line up with TRBD1. With 4 bases clipped from V and 4 bases from J, the junction kept 4 bases outside the gene matches. Looked up from germline, CDR1 is SQVTM and CDR2 is ANQGSEA. The CDR3 has 13 residues. The CDR3 coding sequence is TGCAGCGTTGCCGGGACAGGGTCAGAGACCCAGTACTTC. Translating gives CSVAGTGSETQYF.

The CDR3 coding sequence is TGTGCCAGCAGTTCCTACGCCCGGACAGGGGCAAACACTGAAGCTTTCTTT. Encoded protein: CASSSYARTGANTEAFF. This sequence joins TRBV28 and TRBJ1-1; TRBD1 matches 9 bases. The CDR3 has 17 amino acids. The trim removed 4 bases at V and 2 bases at J, leaving 11 bases unmatched. The germline V gene has CDR1 MDHEN and CDR2 SYDVKM.

V usage is TRBV19 and J usage is TRBJ2-7, with 7 bases lining up with TRBD1. V was clipped by 4 bases and J by 6 bases; unmatched bases: 12. This CDR3 is 15 amino acids long. Germline lookup yields CDR1 LNHDA and CDR2 SQIVND (reference sequence). This CDR3 is CASSTETGYPSEQYF. CDR3 sequence (DNA): TGTGCCAGTAGTACCGAGACAGGGTATCCCTCCGAGCAGTACTTC. Together with reference TRBV19 and TRBJ2-7, the CDR3 gives the full variable domain: DGGITQSPKYLFRKEGQNVTLSCEQNLNHDAMYWYRQDPGQGLRLIYYSQIVNDFQKGDIAEGYSVSREKKESFPLTVTSAQKNPTAFYLCASSTETGYPSEQYFGPGTRLTVT.

The V and J genes are TRBV30 and TRBJ1-6; weak D call: TRBD1 (5 bases). Per germline, CDR1 GTSNPN and CDR2 SVGIG (reference sequence). Deletions cut 5 bases from V and 0 bases from J, with 8 bases between. This CDR3 has 14 amino acids. DNA for the CDR3: TGTGCCTGGGCAGGGAGCTCCTATAATTCACCCCTCCACTTT. The encoded protein is CAWAGSSYNSPLHF.

The V gene is TRBV27, the J gene TRBJ2-7; 7 bases are a match to TRBD2. Trimming removed 2 bases from V and 3 bases from J; junction bases left unmatched: 4. CDR3 length: 14 amino acids. CDR1 and CDR2 from the germline V gene are MNHEY and SMNVEV (reference sequence). This chain's CDR3 is CASSLGGSFYEQYF. The CDR3 coding sequence is TGTGCCAGCAGTTTAGGCGGGAGTTTCTACGAGCAGTACTTC.

This clone has just a few counts. The chain links TRBV29-1 to TRBJ2-3; 7 bases align to TRBD2. Germline CDR1 reads SQVTM; CDR2 reads ANQGSEA. Trimming took 7 bases from V and 2 from J; bases not matched to a gene: 9. The CDR3 consists of 14 residues. The DNA of the CDR3 is TGCAGCGCACCCACTAGCGCCAACACAGATACGCAGTATTTT. Encoded protein: CSAPTSANTDTQYF.

This clone showed up just a few times. The rearrangement links TRBV6-5 to TRBJ2-3, with unresolved D. Germline V gene sequence: CDR1 MNHEY, CDR2 SVGAGI. This CDR3 is built from 15 residues. V shed 2 bases and J shed 0 bases, with 9 bases lying between them. The CDR3 DNA is TGTGCCAGCAGTTACGGCCAGCGAAGCACAGATACGCAGTATTTT. This translates into CASSYGQRSTDTQYF.

This sequence joins TRBV5-4 and TRBJ1-2, with 7 bases matching TRBD1. The V gene's germline CDR1 is SGHNT and CDR2 YYREEE (reference sequence). The junction had 6 bases not matched to a gene; V was cut back by 4 bases and J by 6 bases. The CDR3 spans 13 residues. CDR3 residues: CASSPDRDDGYTF. The CDR3 DNA follows: TGTGCCAGCAGCCCAGACAGGGACGATGGCTACACCTTC.

The V gene is TRBV11-2, the J gene TRBJ2-1; the match to TRBD2 covers 7 bases. CDR1 and CDR2 (germline): SGHAT, FQNNGV. Losses at the gene ends were 5 bases for V and 12 bases for J; bases not matched to a gene: 10. This CDR3 comprises 13 residues. The CDR3 spells CASSQGRAIAQFF. The CDR3 DNA is TGTGCCAGCAGCCAAGGGAGGGCGATCGCGCAGTTCTTC.

This clone was counted a few times. V and J are TRBV27 and TRBJ2-2; D is possibly TRBD2 (6 bases). The CDR3 totals 15 residues. V was shortened by 3 bases and J by 4 bases, with 12 bases between the two germline ends. Germline CDR1 is MNHEY and CDR2 is SMNVEV (reference sequence). This CDR3 is CASSFGGSATGELFF. DNA for the CDR3: TGTGCCAGCAGTTTTGGAGGGAGCGCCACCGGGGAGCTGTTTTTT.

The chain recombines TRBV7-9 with TRBJ2-1; 8 bases are a match to TRBD2. Germline V gene lookup returns CDR1 SEHNR and CDR2 FQNEAQ (reference sequence). The CDR3 spans 13 residues. V shed 7 bases, J shed 9 bases, and the junction held 8 bases outside the gene matches. CDR3 in DNA: TGTGCCAGCACCCTGACTAGCGCGAGTGAGCAGTTCTTC. This gives the protein CASTLTSASEQFF.

The chain couples TRBV7-9 to TRBJ1-5; TRBD1 aligns across 8 bases. The length of the CDR3 is 13 residues. Per germline, CDR1 SEHNR and CDR2 FQNEAQ (reference sequence). V gave up 5 bases and J gave up 5 bases; unmatched junction bases: 2. The CDR3 region has the DNA TGTGCCAGCAGCACAGGGGGAGATCAGCCCCAGCATTTT. Translated, it gives CASSTGGDQPQHF.

The V call is TRBV29-1, the J call TRBJ2-2, with TRBD2 as a possible D gene (6 bases). V dropped 7 bases and J dropped 0 bases, with 18 bases sitting between them. Germline V gives CDR1 SQVTM, CDR2 ANQGSEA. The CDR3 extends over 16 amino acids. CDR3 coding DNA: TGCAGCGCCTCGGGACTCGGGGGTGCGAACACCGGGGAGCTGTTTTTT. It is translated as CSASGLGGANTGELFF.